This T cell receptor beta chain was observed in a study of OX40 agonist ivuxolimab in advanced cancers. Study background: The study enrolled dose-escalation patients with hepatocellular carcinoma, melanoma, renal cell or head and neck cancer.

Repertoires were generated with immunoSEQ multiplex PCR, while TCRdb's copy carries only in-frame clones and drops some. Found here are around 110,000 clones, 90% of them singletons; the top ten hold 0.45% to 0.5%. With respect to this clone: Other nucleotide sequences from this sample produce the same CDR3.

The CDR3 extends over 15 amino acids. V lost 4 bases to trimming and J lost 3 bases, with 13 bases between them. The V gene's germline CDR1 is MDHEN and CDR2 SYDVKM. The source of this sequence is an adult with an advanced solid tumor such as melanoma, head and neck, liver or kidney cancer. Sample: CD4+ or CD8+ T cells sorted from blood, taken in a trial of the OX40 agonist ivuxolimab. V gene TRBV28 combines with J gene TRBJ1-5; no clear D gene. This CDR3 reads CASSSAGGPNQPQHF. DNA for the CDR3: TGTGCCAGCAGTTCCGCGGGTGGCCCCAATCAGCCCCAGCATTTT. Complete variable domain (other parts from reference TRBV28 and TRBJ1-5): DVKVTQSSRYLVKRTGEKVFLECVQDMDHENMFWYRQDPGLGLRLIYFSYDVKMKEKGDIPEGYSVSREKKERFSLILESASTNQTSMYLCASSSAGGPNQPQHFGDGTRLSIL.